Each of the 27 T cell receptor beta chains below was sequenced from the same sample in a study of control samples from healthy donors and cancer patients. The protocol was immunoSEQ multiplex PCR, while the TCRdb copy is restricted to in-frame clones and leaves out a portion. The sample carries 20,000 to 30,000 clones, roughly 91% recorded once. The sequenced sample consisted of PBMCs. The receptors were gathered from a man aged 45 to 65 with lung cancer.

The genes are TRBV5-6 and TRBJ2-7, with D perhaps assigned TRBD1 or TRBD2 (5 bases each). The V end was cut by 5 bases, the J end by 1 base, with 10 bases between. CDR1 is SGHDT, CDR2 YYEEEE, per germline. The length of the CDR3 is 13 residues. CDR3 in amino acids: CASSVGGSYEQYF. The CDR3 DNA follows: TGTGCCAGCAGTGTTGGGGGTTCCTACGAGCAGTACTTC. The full variable domain, with the rest looked up from reference TRBV5-6 and TRBJ2-7, is DAGVTQSPTHLIKTRGQQVTLRCSPKSGHDTVSWYQQALGQGPQFIFQYYEEEERQRGNFPDRFSGHQFPNYSSELNVNALLLGDSALYLCASSVGGSYEQYFGPGTRLTVT.

The V gene is TRBV29-1, the J gene TRBJ2-3; D not resolved. Germline V gene data show CDR1 as SQVTM and CDR2 as ANQGSEA. Trimming took 5 bases from V and 5 from J, leaving 11 bases between them. The CDR3 has 12 amino acids. The CDR3 is CSVFRVVDTQYF. CDR3 DNA sequence: TGCAGCGTTTTCCGGGTCGTAGATACGCAGTATTTT.

The rearrangement uses TRBV19 and TRBJ1-5; 7 bases are shared with TRBD1. The junction had 7 bases not matched to a gene; V was cut back by 4 bases and J by 4 bases. Germline V gene data show CDR1 as LNHDA and CDR2 as SQIVND (reference sequence). The CDR3 is made up of 15 amino acids. The CDR3: CASSTMDRTNQPQHF. CDR3 sequence (DNA): TGTGCCAGTAGTACTATGGACAGGACGAATCAGCCCCAGCATTTT.

J is TRBJ2-5 and V is TRBV7-9, with TRBD2 matching 9 bases. CDR1 SEHNR and CDR2 FQNEAQ come from the germline V gene (reference sequence). The V gene end was trimmed by 2 bases and the J gene end by 2 bases; junction bases not matched to a gene: 9. CDR3 length equals 17 residues. The CDR3 DNA reads TGTGCCAGCAGCTTACTTAAAAGCGGGGGGATTCAAGAGACCCAGTACTTC. This gives the protein CASSLLKSGGIQETQYF.

This chain links TRBV20-1 with TRBJ2-3, with D tentatively TRBD2 (6 bases). V lost 3 bases and J lost 6, with 13 bases in between. CDR1 is DFQATT and CDR2 is SNEGSKA in the germline V gene (reference sequence). This CDR3 is built from 13 residues. CDR3 sequence reads: CSASLLAGDTQYF. The DNA for the CDR3 is TGCAGTGCTAGTCTACTAGCTGGCGATACGCAGTATTTT.

The V call is TRBV18, the J call TRBJ2-7; the D gene is possibly TRBD1 (6 bases). Trimming pared 0 bases from V and 3 bases from J, leaving 9 bases between. The V gene's germline CDR1 is KGHSH and CDR2 LQKENI. The CDR3 has 14 amino acids. CDR3 coding DNA: TGTGCCAGCTCACCACCCTCCAGGGGCTACGAGCAGTACTTC. Translation: CASSPPSRGYEQYF.

The gene calls are TRBV28 and TRBJ1-4; D gene uncertain. Germline V lookup: CDR1 MDHEN, CDR2 SYDVKM. The CDR3 has 15 amino acids. V was shortened by 6 bases and J by 7 bases, with 18 bases between the two germline ends. The CDR3 DNA reads TGTGCCAGCAGCCCCGCAGAGGGAGGTCGTGAAAAACTGTTTTTT. As protein: CASSPAEGGREKLFF. The variable domain in full, with the rest retrieved from reference TRBV28 and TRBJ1-4, is DVKVTQSSRYLVKRTGEKVFLECVQDMDHENMFWYRQDPGLGLRLIYFSYDVKMKEKGDIPEGYSVSREKKERFSLILESASTNQTSMYLCASSPAEGGREKLFFGSGTQLSVL.

The chain uses TRBV5-6 and TRBJ2-7; D is ambiguous. Germline CDR1 reads SGHDT; CDR2 reads YYEEEE. Trimming cost V 4 bases and J 0 bases, with 2 bases left between them. The CDR3 has 11 residues. For the CDR3, the DNA is TGTGCCAGCAGCGACTCCTACGAGCAGTACTTC. Amino acid sequence: CASSDSYEQYF.

The chain couples TRBV5-6 to TRBJ2-1, with D perhaps TRBD1 (6 bases). Germline V CDR1 and CDR2: SGHDT, YYEEEE. This CDR3 region has 14 residues. Between the trimmed V and J ends, which lost 0 bases and 4 bases, there was a span of 8 bases. Here the CDR3 DNA reads TGTGCCAGCAGCTTGGCAGGACAGTACAATGAGCAGTTCTTC. This gives the protein CASSLAGQYNEQFF. The full variable domain, in which reference TRBV5-6 and TRBJ2-1 provide the parts outside the CDR3, is DAGVTQSPTHLIKTRGQQVTLRCSPKSGHDTVSWYQQALGQGPQFIFQYYEEEERQRGNFPDRFSGHQFPNYSSELNVNALLLGDSALYLCASSLAGQYNEQFFGPGTRLTVL.

V usage is TRBV6-5 and J usage is TRBJ1-1; no clear D gene. The CDR3 totals 13 residues. The germline V and J ends were trimmed by 6 bases and 0 bases, with 8 bases remaining between them. Germline CDR1 is MNHEY and CDR2 is SVGAGI. Here the CDR3 DNA reads TGTGCCAGCAGCTTAAAGCTGAACACTGAAGCTTTCTTT. It is translated as CASSLKLNTEAFF.

The chain is built from TRBV5-4 and TRBJ2-7; D unclear. V shed 4 bases and J shed 2 bases, with 16 bases lying between them. The CDR3 runs to 15 residues. Germline V gene lookup returns CDR1 SGHNT and CDR2 YYREEE (reference sequence). The CDR3 nucleotides are TGTGCCAGCAGCCCCGACCGATACTACACCTACGAGCAGTACTTC. Its translation is CASSPDRYYTYEQYF.

The chain carries TRBV9 and TRBJ2-7, with TRBD1 identical over 7 bases. V shed 2 bases and J 1 base; nucleotides not matched to a gene: 6. Germline CDR1 reads SGDLS; CDR2 reads YYNGEE. There are 15 residues in the CDR3. The CDR3 coding sequence is TGTGCCAGCAGCGTCGGGACAGCAGTTTCCTACGAGCAGTACTTC. It is translated as CASSVGTAVSYEQYF.

The chain is built from TRBV5-1 and TRBJ1-2; possibly TRBD1 for D (5 bases). This CDR3 has 16 residues. The germline CDR1 and CDR2 sequences are SGHRS and YFSETQ. Trimming pared 4 bases from V and 0 bases from J, leaving 16 bases between. CDR3 bases: TGCGCCAGCAGCCCTGGAGGGGTCAGACCTAACTATGGCTACACCTTC. This codes for CASSPGGVRPNYGYTF. Full variable domain (remainder filled in from reference TRBV5-1 and TRBJ1-2): KAGVTQTPRYLIKTRGQQVTLSCSPISGHRSVSWYQQTPGQGLQFLFEYFSETQRNKGNFPGRFSGRQFSNSRSEMNVSTLELGDSALYLCASSPGGVRPNYGYTFGSGTRLTVV.

This rearrangement joins TRBV27 to TRBJ1-4, with a weak D call TRBD1 (5 bases). Germline-derived CDR1 and CDR2 are MNHEY and SMNVEV (reference sequence). V shed 1 base and J shed 0 bases, with 12 bases lying between them. The CDR3 is made up of 17 amino acids. The CDR3 region is CASSLLGQGATNEKLFF. The CDR3, as DNA: TGTGCCAGCAGTTTATTGGGTCAGGGCGCAACTAATGAAAAACTGTTTTTT.

The chain recombines TRBV10-3 with TRBJ1-2; TRBD1 is a possible D gene (6 bases). The germline V gene has CDR1 ENHRY and CDR2 SYGVKD. The CDR3 runs 15 residues. Trimming cost V 10 bases and J 4 bases, with 22 bases left between them. Written as DNA, the CDR3 is TGTGCCACCTTAGACACGGCCGGGGGGCTCTATGGCTACACCTTC. Translation gives CATLDTAGGLYGYTF.

The chain combines TRBV5-1 with TRBJ1-4; 7 positions agree with TRBD1. Germline-derived CDR1 and CDR2 are SGHRS and YFSETQ. The CDR3 runs 18 residues. J gave up 0 bases and V 2 bases, and 10 bases lay outside the gene matches. Written as DNA, the CDR3 is TGCGCCAGCAGCTTTGGAAGGGGGCCCCCCGCAACTAATGAAAAACTGTTTTTT. Residues: CASSFGRGPPATNEKLFF.

The rearrangement joins TRBV10-3 to TRBJ2-3; no definite D call. This CDR3 comprises 14 residues. Germline V lookup: CDR1 ENHRY, CDR2 SYGVKD. V was trimmed by 2 bases and J by 0 bases, leaving 6 bases between them. The CDR3 DNA reads as TGTGCCATCAGTGAGACGTCAAGCACAGATACGCAGTATTTT. Protein: CAISETSSTDTQYF.

The chain recombines TRBV18 with TRBJ1-3, with 8 bases matching TRBD1. CDR1 and CDR2 from the germline V gene are KGHSH and LQKENI. Trimming at V came to 2 bases and at J to 6 bases, leaving 3 bases not matched to a gene. This CDR3 contains 14 residues. The CDR3: CASSPGQGANTIYF. In DNA form, the CDR3 reads TGTGCCAGCTCACCAGGGCAGGGGGCAAACACCATATATTTT.

In nucleotides, the CDR3 is TGTGCCAGCAGTTTCGATGTCTATGGCTACACCTTC. This sequence encodes CASSFDVYGYTF. The chain employs TRBV12-3 or TRBV12-4 and TRBJ1-2; D call uncertain. V was pared by 3 bases and J by 4 bases, with 6 bases between. The CDR3 is made up of 12 amino acids.

The J gene is TRBJ2-1, the V gene TRBV5-1; 7 nucleotides agree with TRBD1. The germline V gene has CDR1 SGHRS and CDR2 YFSETQ. The CDR3 has 16 residues. The junction had 14 bases not matched to a gene; V was cut back by 4 bases and J by 7 bases. DNA of the CDR3: TGCGCCAGCAGCCCCCGCCCTACAGGGGATTTTAATGAGCAGTTCTTC. Its protein product is CASSPRPTGDFNEQFF.

The chain uses TRBV6-5 and TRBJ2-7; 9 nucleotides match TRBD1. V was pared by 5 bases and J by 4 bases, with 6 bases of the junction left unmatched. This CDR3 has 14 amino acids. Germline lookup yields CDR1 MNHEY and CDR2 SVGAGI. CDR3 loop: CASSRQGGSYEQYF. CDR3 nucleotides: TGTGCCAGCAGTAGACAGGGGGGTAGTTACGAGCAGTACTTC.

The sample holds a few counts of this clone. This rearrangement joins TRBV11-1 to TRBJ2-3, with 8 nucleotides matching TRBD1. V was clipped by 5 bases and J by 3 bases; unmatched bases: 4. The germline gives CDR1 SGHAT, CDR2 FQDESV (reference sequence). The CDR3 has 14 residues. The CDR3 loop is CASSQDRVTDTQYF. In DNA, the CDR3 is TGTGCCAGCAGCCAGGACAGGGTAACAGATACGCAGTATTTT.

The chain combines TRBV10-3 with TRBJ1-1; 8 bases align to TRBD1. This CDR3 spans 13 amino acids. Germline CDR1 is ENHRY and CDR2 is SYGVKD. V lost 6 bases, J lost 2 bases, and 2 bases stayed unmatched. The CDR3 bases are TGTGCCATCAGGGACAGGGATAACACTGAAGCTTTCTTT. This gives the protein CAIRDRDNTEAFF.

The CDR3 region is CASSGRDRETQYF. CDR3 sequence (DNA): TGTGCCAGCTCAGGCCGGGACAGAGAGACCCAGTACTTC. The chain uses TRBV18 and TRBJ2-5; 7 positions match TRBD1. The CDR3 consists of 13 residues. Germline V lookup: CDR1 KGHSH, CDR2 LQKENI. V trimming: 5 bases; J trimming: 4 bases; junction bases outside the gene matches: 4. The full variable domain, completed using reference TRBV18 and TRBJ2-5, is NAGVMQNPRHLVRRRGQEARLRCSPMKGHSHVYWYRQLPEEGLKFMVYLQKENIIDESGMPKERFSAEFPKEGPSILRIQQVVRGDSAAYFCASSGRDRETQYFGPGTRLLVL.

The gene calls are TRBV2 and TRBJ1-1, with 7 bases aligning to TRBD1. Germline V gives CDR1 SNHLY, CDR2 FYNNEI. The CDR3 has 13 residues. The V and J ends lost 7 bases and 5 bases, in that order; junction bases with no gene match: 7. CDR3 bases: TGTGCCAGCACCCAGGGGGAGGGGACTGAAGCTTTCTTT. Translated: CASTQGEGTEAFF.

This rearrangement joins TRBV5-4 to TRBJ2-3, with D hard to call. The CDR3 sequence is 12 residues long. V lost 0 bases and J lost 6, with 5 bases in between. Per germline, CDR1 SGHNT and CDR2 YYREEE (reference sequence). DNA for the CDR3: TGTGCCAGCAGCTTGGAATTGGATACGCAGTATTTT. Protein sequence: CASSLELDTQYF.

V and J are TRBV7-9 and TRBJ2-1; 11 bases map to TRBD2. Per germline, CDR1 SEHNR and CDR2 FQNEAQ (reference sequence). This CDR3 has 16 residues. The V segment lost 1 base and the J segment 7 bases; nucleotides outside the gene matches: 6. This CDR3 reads CASSLDRLAGGNEQFF. CDR3 nucleotide sequence: TGTGCCAGCAGCTTAGACAGGCTAGCGGGGGGAAATGAGCAGTTCTTC.